Listed below are T cell receptor beta chains from one sample, sequenced in a study of T-cell reconstitution after alpha-beta-depleted transplantation in children. One entry per CDR3 protein results from TCRdb running MiXCR on the PCR reads. The sample records 100,000 to 120,000 distinct CDR3 sequences, under 13% being singletons. The sample consisted of PBMCs from the stem cell graft donor, taken from the stem cell graft. Receptors originate from a human donor who donated a stem cell graft to a child with acute lymphoblastic leukemia. Each CDR3 is given with its conserved first and last residue. The order of the fields is V gene, D gene, J gene, clone size, CDR3 DNA, CDR3 protein. The D gene is left open where the match is weak. Some rows have no size entry. The others give once, few or many, or a class for an expanded clone.

>TRBV14|TRBD2|TRBJ2-5|many
TGTGCCAGCAGCCAAGACCCCCCCTTCGTCGGACTAGCGGGAGGTCTAAAAGAGACCCAGTACTTC
CASSQDPPFVGLAGGLKETQYF
>TRBV5-1|NA|TRBJ2-7|many
TGCGCCAGCAGATGGACAGCTACGCAAGACTACGAGCAGTACTTC
CASRWTATQDYEQYF
>TRBV6-2/TRBV6-3|NA|TRBJ2-6|many
TGTGCCAGCAGTTACGACAGCTCTGGGGCCAACGTCCTGACTTTC
CASSYDSSGANVLTF
>TRBV29-1|TRBD2|TRBJ2-2|many
TGCAGCGTCGCCAGAGACCAGGGTGTAGCGGGATTCGGGGAGCTGTTTTTT
CSVARDQGVAGFGELFF
>TRBV5-1|NA|TRBJ2-4|many
TGCGCCAGCAGCTTGGACAGCTTAGCCAAAAACATTCAGTACTTC
CASSLDSLAKNIQYF
>TRBV10-3|NA|TRBJ2-5|many
TGTGCCATCAGTGCCCCGGGGGCAGGGCCGGGAGAGACCCAGTACTTC
CAISAPGAGPGETQYF
>TRBV5-1|TRBD1|TRBJ2-2|many
TGCGCCAGCAGCTTCCGGGACAGGGTTGGCGCCGGGGAGCTGTTTTTT
CASSFRDRVGAGELFF
>TRBV29-1|NA|TRBJ2-7|many
TGCAGCGCCTTCCGGGACTACGAGCAGTACTTC
CSAFRDYEQYF
>TRBV7-6|NA|TRBJ2-7|NA
TGTGCCAGCAGCTTACTTATCGGCAGTACCTACGAGCAGTACTTC
CASSLLIGSTYEQYF
>TRBV30|TRBD2|TRBJ2-1|many
TGTGCTAGTCGCCGGGGGGGATTTAACAATGAGCAGTTCTTC
CASRRGGFNNEQFF
>TRBV11-1|TRBD1|TRBJ2-7|many
TGTGCCAGCAGTCCAAGGACAGGGGGCGCTTGGGGGGACTACGAGCAGTACTTC
CASSPRTGGAWGDYEQYF
>TRBV6-4|NA|TRBJ2-2|many
TGTGCCAGCAGTGGGGTCCAGGGAAGGGCCGGGGAGCTGTTTTTT
CASSGVQGRAGELFF
>TRBV4-3|NA|TRBJ1-1|NA
TGCGCCAGCAGCCGACAGCCTCAGGGGCGCACTGAAGCTTTCTTT
CASSRQPQGRTEAFF
>TRBV12-3/TRBV12-4|NA|TRBJ1-6|many
TGTGCCAGCAGTTTTGGACTTAGTGGGGTGAGCTCCTATAATTCACCCCTCCACTTT
CASSFGLSGVSSYNSPLHF
>TRBV4-1|NA|TRBJ2-2|NA
TGCGCCAGCAGCCAAGATCCTGGACTCTACACCGGGGAGCTGTTTTTT
CASSQDPGLYTGELFF
>TRBV4-2|NA|TRBJ2-3|many
TGTGCCAGCAGCCAAGCGGCGGGCGGGGTTACGCAGTATTTT
CASSQAAGGVTQYF
>TRBV7-8|TRBD1|TRBJ1-5|many
TGTGCCAGCAGGGGGGGGACAGGCAATCAGCCCCAGCATTTT
CASRGGTGNQPQHF
>TRBV20-1|NA|TRBJ1-6|many
TGCAGTGCTAGAGATCGCTCGGGACTCTCCCTCCACTTT
CSARDRSGLSLHF
>TRBV5-1|NA|TRBJ2-5|many
TGCGCCAGCAGCTTGGTACTAGAGACCCAGTACTTC
CASSLVLETQYF
>TRBV6-5|NA|TRBJ2-1|many
TGTGCCAGCAGTTACTCGGGAGGGGGTGAGCAGTTCTTC
CASSYSGGGEQFF
>TRBV7-6|TRBD2|TRBJ2-5|many
TGTGCCAGCAGTATAGGGACTAGCGGGGGGGCGAGTGAGACCCAGTACTTC
CASSIGTSGGASETQYF
>TRBV12-3/TRBV12-4|TRBD1|TRBJ1-1|many
TGTGCCAGCAGCTGGGCAGGGGGCTGGACTGAAGCTTTCTTT
CASSWAGGWTEAFF
>TRBV5-4|TRBD2|TRBJ2-1|NA
TGTGCCAGCTCTCGCGGGAGGTTGGGCTACAATGAGCAGTTCTTC
CASSRGRLGYNEQFF
>TRBV11-2|TRBD1|TRBJ2-3|many
TGTGCCAGCAGCTTAGAACAGGGGGTAGATACGCAGTATTTT
CASSLEQGVDTQYF
>TRBV7-8|TRBD2|TRBJ2-2|many
TGTGCCAGCACCTCGACTAGCGGGATTTCGTATAACACCGGGGAGCTGTTTTTT
CASTSTSGISYNTGELFF
>TRBV7-2|NA|TRBJ2-2|many
TGTGCCAGCAGCCCAGGAACCGGGGAGCTGTTTTTT
CASSPGTGELFF
>TRBV6-2/TRBV6-3|NA|TRBJ1-1|many
TGTGCCAGCAGTCGCCTAGGACCCCGGGGCGCAAACACTGAAGCTTTCTTT
CASSRLGPRGANTEAFF
>TRBV7-2|NA|TRBJ2-5|many
TGTGCCAGCAGCTTCGGGCGGGGCCAAGAGACCCAGTACTTC
CASSFGRGQETQYF
>TRBV7-2|TRBD1|TRBJ1-2|many
TGTGCCAGCAGCTACCGGGACAGATTCTATGGCTACACCTTC
CASSYRDRFYGYTF
>TRBV7-2|NA|TRBJ1-2|many
TGTGCCAGCAGCTTAGACAGGGCGGAGGATGGCTACACCTTC
CASSLDRAEDGYTF
>TRBV5-1|NA|TRBJ2-7|medium-sized
TGCGCCAGCAGCTTGACAGGGAGCGAGCAGTACTTC
CASSLTGSEQYF
>TRBV20-1|NA|TRBJ2-5|many
TGCAGTGCTCTCCACAGGGGGGGAACGGAGACCCAGTACTTC
CSALHRGGTETQYF
>TRBV7-6|NA|TRBJ1-1|many
TGTGCCAGCGGGGCCTGGGGAGACACTGAAGCTTTCTTT
CASGAWGDTEAFF
>TRBV30|NA|TRBJ2-6|NA
TGTGCCTTGGGGAGCTCTGGGGCCAACGTCCTGACTTTC
CALGSSGANVLTF
>TRBV5-2|NA|TRBJ2-1|NA
TGTGCCATGGGCCCCTGGGTACTCTGCTCCCCGTGGGTCTTC
CAMGPWVLCSPWVF
>TRBV5-1|TRBD1|TRBJ1-2|many
TGCGCCAGCAGCTTGGACAGGGGGCCAGGTGGCTACACCTTC
CASSLDRGPGGYTF
>TRBV19|NA|TRBJ2-7|NA
TGTGCCAGTAGTATTAGGCACTCTGGAGGTTCCTACGAGCAGTACTTC
CASSIRHSGGSYEQYF
>TRBV12-3/TRBV12-4|NA|TRBJ2-4|many
TGTGCCAGCAGTTTTGAGACAGGAGGACCCAGGCACATTCAGTACTTC
CASSFETGGPRHIQYF
>TRBV24-1|NA|TRBJ2-5|many
TGTGCCACCAGTGATTTGACCGGAAAGACCCAGTACTTC
CATSDLTGKTQYF
>TRBV5-1|NA|TRBJ2-1|many
TGCGCCAGCAGCTTGGGCGGGTACAATGAGCAGTTCTTC
CASSLGGYNEQFF
>TRBV7-9|NA|TRBJ1-5|many
TGTGCCAGCACCAACTTCAACTTACAGGTCTACAATCAGCCCCAGCATTTT
CASTNFNLQVYNQPQHF
>TRBV18|NA|TRBJ2-7|NA
TGTGCCAGCTCACCGGAGTACCACGAGCAGTACTTC
CASSPEYHEQYF
>TRBV29-1|TRBD2|TRBJ2-2|many
TGCAGCGTTGATCTAGCGGGGGGGCCTGGGGAGCTGTTTTTT
CSVDLAGGPGELFF
>TRBV20-1|NA|TRBJ2-3|many
TGCAGTGCTAGGGGGGAGATTGACACAGATACGCAGTATTTT
CSARGEIDTDTQYF
>TRBV7-2|NA|TRBJ2-3|NA
TGTGCCAGCAGCTTAGCAGGCGTGCCATCCCCGACGCAGTATTTT
CASSLAGVPSPTQYF
>TRBV6-2/TRBV6-3|NA|TRBJ1-1|many
TGTGCCAGCAGAGTCCGGCAAGGGAACACTGAAGCTTTCTTT
CASRVRQGNTEAFF
>TRBV6-1|NA|TRBJ1-2|many
TGTGCCAGCAGTGAACGAACAGCCGCCGGCTACACCTTC
CASSERTAAGYTF
>TRBV20-1|NA|TRBJ2-5|many
TGCAGTGCCGACCGGGAGACCCAGTACTTC
CSADRETQYF
>TRBV27|NA|TRBJ1-6|many
TGTGCCAGCAGTCCTTATGGTAATTCACCCCTCCACTTT
CASSPYGNSPLHF
>TRBV7-9|TRBD1|TRBJ2-7|many
TGTGCCAGCAGCTTAGAGGGGGCACCCTACGAGCAGTACTTC
CASSLEGAPYEQYF
>TRBV7-2|NA|TRBJ1-2|many
TGTGCCAGCAGCTTCCTCTATGGCTACACCTTC
CASSFLYGYTF
>TRBV12-3/TRBV12-4|NA|TRBJ2-3|NA
TGTGCCAGCAGTTTAGTCTCTAGCACAGATACGCAGTATTTT
CASSLVSSTDTQYF